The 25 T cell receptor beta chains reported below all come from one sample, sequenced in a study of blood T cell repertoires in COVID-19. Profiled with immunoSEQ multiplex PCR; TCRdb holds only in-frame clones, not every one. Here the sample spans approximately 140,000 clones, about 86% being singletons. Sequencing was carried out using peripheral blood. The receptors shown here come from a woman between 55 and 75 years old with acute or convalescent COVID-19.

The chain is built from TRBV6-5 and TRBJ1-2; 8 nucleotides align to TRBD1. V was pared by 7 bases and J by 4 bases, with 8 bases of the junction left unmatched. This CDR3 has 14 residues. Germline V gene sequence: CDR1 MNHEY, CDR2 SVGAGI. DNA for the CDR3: TGTGCCAGCAAGTATTCGGACAGGGCCTATGGCTACACCTTC. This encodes CASKYSDRAYGYTF.

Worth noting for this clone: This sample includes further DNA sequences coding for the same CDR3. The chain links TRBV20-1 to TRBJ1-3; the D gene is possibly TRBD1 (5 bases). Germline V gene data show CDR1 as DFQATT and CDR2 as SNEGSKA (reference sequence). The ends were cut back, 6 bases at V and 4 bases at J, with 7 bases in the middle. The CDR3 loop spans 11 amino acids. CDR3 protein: CSAGGGNTIYF. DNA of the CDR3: TGCAGTGCCGGGGGAGGAAACACCATATATTTT.

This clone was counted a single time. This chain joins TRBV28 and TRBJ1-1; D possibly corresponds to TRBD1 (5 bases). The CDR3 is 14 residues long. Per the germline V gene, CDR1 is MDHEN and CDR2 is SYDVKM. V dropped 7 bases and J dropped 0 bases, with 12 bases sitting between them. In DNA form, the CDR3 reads TGTGCCAGCAATCCCTGGGGGGTGAACACTGAAGCTTTCTTT. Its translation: CASNPWGVNTEAFF.

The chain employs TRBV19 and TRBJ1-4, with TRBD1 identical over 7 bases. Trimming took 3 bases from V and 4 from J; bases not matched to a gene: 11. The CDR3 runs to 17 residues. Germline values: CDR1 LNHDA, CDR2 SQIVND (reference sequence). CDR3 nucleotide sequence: TGTGCCAGTAGTATGATCGGGACAGCGGTAATTAATGAAAAACTGTTTTTT. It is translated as CASSMIGTAVINEKLFF.

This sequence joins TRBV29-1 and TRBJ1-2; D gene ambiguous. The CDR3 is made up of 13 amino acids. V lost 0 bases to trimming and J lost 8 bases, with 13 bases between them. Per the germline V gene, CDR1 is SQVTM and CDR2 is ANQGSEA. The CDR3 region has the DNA TGCAGCGTTGAAGAAGTTCGAGGGAGCGGCTACACCTTC. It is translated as CSVEEVRGSGYTF.

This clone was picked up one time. The CDR3 region has the DNA TGTGCCAGCAGTTTGCGGGCTAGCGGGGTGGTCGATGAGCAGTTCTTC. It specifies CASSLRASGVVDEQFF. This sequence joins TRBV27 and TRBJ2-1; 9 bases match TRBD2. From germline, CDR1 is MNHEY and CDR2 SMNVEV (reference sequence). The CDR3 loop spans 16 amino acids. Trimming removed 3 bases from V and 8 bases from J; junction bases left unmatched: 11.

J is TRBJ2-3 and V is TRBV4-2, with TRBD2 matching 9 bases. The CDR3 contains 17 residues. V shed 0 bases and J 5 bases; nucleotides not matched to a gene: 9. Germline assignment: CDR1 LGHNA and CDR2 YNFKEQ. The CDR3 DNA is TGTGCCAGCAGCCAAGATGGTGGCGGGGGGGCCGGAGATACGCAGTATTTT. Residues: CASSQDGGGGAGDTQYF.

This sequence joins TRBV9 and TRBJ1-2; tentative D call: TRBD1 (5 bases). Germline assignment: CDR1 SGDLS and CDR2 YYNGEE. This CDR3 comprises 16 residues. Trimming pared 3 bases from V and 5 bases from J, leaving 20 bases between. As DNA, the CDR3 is TGTGCCAGCAGCGGACCTTATCGGTTCCGACAGTATGGCTACACCTTC. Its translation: CASSGPYRFRQYGYTF.

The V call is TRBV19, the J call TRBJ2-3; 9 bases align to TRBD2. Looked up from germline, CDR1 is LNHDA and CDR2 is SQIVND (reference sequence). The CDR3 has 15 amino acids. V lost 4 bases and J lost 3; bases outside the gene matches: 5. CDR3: CASSNGGGATDTQYF. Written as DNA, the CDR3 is TGTGCCAGTAGTAATGGCGGGGGGGCGACAGATACGCAGTATTTT.

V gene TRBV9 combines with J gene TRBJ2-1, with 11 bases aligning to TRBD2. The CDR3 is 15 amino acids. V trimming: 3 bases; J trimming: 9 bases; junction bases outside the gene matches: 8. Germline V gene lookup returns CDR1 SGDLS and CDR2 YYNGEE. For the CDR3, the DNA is TGTGCCAGCAGCGGCAATAGCGGGGGGGCCGGTGAGCAGTTCTTC. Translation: CASSGNSGGAGEQFF.

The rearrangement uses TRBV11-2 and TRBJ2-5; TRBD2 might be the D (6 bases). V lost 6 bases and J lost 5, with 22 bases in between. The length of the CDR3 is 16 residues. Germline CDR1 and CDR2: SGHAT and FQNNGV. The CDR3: CASSAGRSGWWETQYF. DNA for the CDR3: TGTGCCAGCAGTGCGGGGCGATCGGGGTGGTGGGAGACCCAGTACTTC. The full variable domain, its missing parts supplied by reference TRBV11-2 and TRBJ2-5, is EAGVAQSPRYKIIEKRQSVAFWCNPISGHATLYWYQQILGQGPKLLIQFQNNGVVDDSQLPKDRFSAERLKGVDSTLKIQPAKLEDSAVYLCASSAGRSGWWETQYFGPGTRLLVL.

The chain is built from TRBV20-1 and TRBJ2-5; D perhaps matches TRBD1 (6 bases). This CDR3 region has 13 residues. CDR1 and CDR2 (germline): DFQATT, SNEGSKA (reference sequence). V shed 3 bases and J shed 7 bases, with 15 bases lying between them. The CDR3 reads CSASQGIGMTQYF. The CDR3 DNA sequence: TGCAGTGCTAGTCAGGGGATTGGGATGACCCAGTACTTC.

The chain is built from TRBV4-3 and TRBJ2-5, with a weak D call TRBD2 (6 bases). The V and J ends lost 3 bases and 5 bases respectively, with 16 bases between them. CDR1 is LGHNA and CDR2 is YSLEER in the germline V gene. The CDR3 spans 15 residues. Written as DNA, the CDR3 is TGCGCCAGCAGCCACGGGGGTACTCCGGAGGAGACCCAGTACTTC. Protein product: CASSHGGTPEETQYF.

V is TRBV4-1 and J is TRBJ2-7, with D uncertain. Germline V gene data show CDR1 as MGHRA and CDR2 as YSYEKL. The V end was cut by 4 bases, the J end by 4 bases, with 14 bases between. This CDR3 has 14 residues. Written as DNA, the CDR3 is TGCGCCAGCAGCCGTACGACGGAGAAATACGAGCAGTACTTC. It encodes CASSRTTEKYEQYF.

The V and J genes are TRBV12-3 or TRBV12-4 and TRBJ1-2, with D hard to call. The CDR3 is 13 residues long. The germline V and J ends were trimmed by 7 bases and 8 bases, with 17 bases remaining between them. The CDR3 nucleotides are TGTGCCAGCATTCCCAGTTCGGGTCGGGGCTACACCTTC. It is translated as CASIPSSGRGYTF.

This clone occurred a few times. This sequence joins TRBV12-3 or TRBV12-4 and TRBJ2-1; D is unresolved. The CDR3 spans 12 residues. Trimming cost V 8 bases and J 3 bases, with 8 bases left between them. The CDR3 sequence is CASAANYNEQFF. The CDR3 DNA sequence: TGTGCCAGCGCGGCCAACTACAATGAGCAGTTCTTC.

The CDR3 DNA is TGTGCCAGCAGCCCTACCGCCAGCGGGGGTCCCCAAGAGACCCAGTACTTC. Protein: CASSPTASGGPQETQYF. The J gene is TRBJ2-5, the V gene TRBV13; 8 nucleotides align to TRBD2. This CDR3 is built from 17 residues. The junction had 12 bases not matched to a gene; V was cut back by 5 bases and J by 1 base. The germline gives CDR1 PRHDT, CDR2 FYEKMQ (reference sequence).

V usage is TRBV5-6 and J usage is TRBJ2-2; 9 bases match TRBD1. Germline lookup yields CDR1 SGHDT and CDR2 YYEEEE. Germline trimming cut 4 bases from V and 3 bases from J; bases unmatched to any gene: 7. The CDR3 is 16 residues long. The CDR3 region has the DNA TGTGCCAGCAGCAAACGGGACAGGGCATACACCGGGGAGCTGTTTTTT. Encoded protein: CASSKRDRAYTGELFF.

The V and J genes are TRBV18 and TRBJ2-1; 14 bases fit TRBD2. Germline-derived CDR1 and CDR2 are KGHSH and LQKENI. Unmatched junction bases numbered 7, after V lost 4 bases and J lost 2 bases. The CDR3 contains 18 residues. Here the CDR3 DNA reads TGTGCCAGCTCACGGACTAGCGGGGGGTATATCACCTACAATGAGCAGTTCTTC. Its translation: CASSRTSGGYITYNEQFF. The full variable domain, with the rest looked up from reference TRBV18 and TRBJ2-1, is NAGVMQNPRHLVRRRGQEARLRCSPMKGHSHVYWYRQLPEEGLKFMVYLQKENIIDESGMPKERFSAEFPKEGPSILRIQQVVRGDSAAYFCASSRTSGGYITYNEQFFGPGTRLTVL.

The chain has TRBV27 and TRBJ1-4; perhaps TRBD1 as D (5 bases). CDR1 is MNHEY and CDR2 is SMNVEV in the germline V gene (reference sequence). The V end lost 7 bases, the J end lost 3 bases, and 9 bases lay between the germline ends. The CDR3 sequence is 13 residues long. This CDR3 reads CASTRASNEKLFF. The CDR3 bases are TGTGCCAGCACCAGGGCCTCTAATGAAAAACTGTTTTTT.

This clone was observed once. The CDR3 spells CASSLGQGRASGTDTQYF. The CDR3, as DNA: TGCGCCAGCAGCTTGGGACAGGGAAGGGCCTCTGGCACAGATACGCAGTATTTT. The chain carries TRBV5-1 and TRBJ2-3; TRBD1 matches at 7 bases. J was trimmed by 1 base and V by 0 bases; bases with no gene match: 11. Germline CDR1 and CDR2: SGHRS and YFSETQ. The CDR3 covers 18 residues.

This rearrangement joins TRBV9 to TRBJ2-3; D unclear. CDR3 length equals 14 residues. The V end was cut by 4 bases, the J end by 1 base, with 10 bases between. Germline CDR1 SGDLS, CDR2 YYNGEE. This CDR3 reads CASSSPPGTDTQYF. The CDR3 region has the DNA TGTGCCAGCAGCTCCCCCCCGGGCACAGATACGCAGTATTTT.

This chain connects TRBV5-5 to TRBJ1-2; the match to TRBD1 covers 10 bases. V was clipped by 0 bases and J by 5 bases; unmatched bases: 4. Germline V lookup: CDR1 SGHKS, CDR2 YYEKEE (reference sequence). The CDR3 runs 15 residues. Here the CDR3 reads CASSLGTGQGYGYTF. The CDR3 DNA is TGTGCCAGCAGCTTGGGTACGGGACAGGGGTATGGCTACACCTTC.

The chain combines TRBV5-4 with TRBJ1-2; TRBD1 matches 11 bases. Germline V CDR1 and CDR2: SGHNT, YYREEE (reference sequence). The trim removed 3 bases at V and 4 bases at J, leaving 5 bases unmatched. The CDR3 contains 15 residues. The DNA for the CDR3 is TGTGCCAGCAGCTCTGGACAGGGGGCTACCTATGGCTACACCTTC. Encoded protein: CASSSGQGATYGYTF.

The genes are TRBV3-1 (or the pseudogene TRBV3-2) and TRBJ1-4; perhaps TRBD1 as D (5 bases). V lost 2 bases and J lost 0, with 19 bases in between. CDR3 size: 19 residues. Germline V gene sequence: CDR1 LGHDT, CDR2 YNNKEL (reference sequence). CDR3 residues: CASSQSQGLGFATNEKLFF. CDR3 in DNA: TGTGCCAGCAGCCAAAGTCAGGGCCTCGGTTTTGCAACTAATGAAAAACTGTTTTTT.